Sequencing of this T cell receptor (beta chain) was carried out in a study of patients and donors after allogeneic stem cell transplantation. The CDR3 runs 18 residues. V lost 4 bases and J lost 7; bases outside the gene matches: 16. In TCRdb, the RT-PCR reads were re-called with MiXCR into one record per CDR3 protein. Among about 960,000 distinct CDR3 sequences listed, roughly 18% were seen once. The sequencing input was blood, either unsorted or a sorted T cell fraction (not recorded which). The TCR originated in a human donor who was either an allogeneic HSCT recipient or a stem cell or donor lymphocyte infusion donor (not recorded which). It is not recorded whose cells these are; they may come from a transplant donor. The chain combines TRBV12-3 or TRBV12-4 with TRBJ1-5; the match to TRBD1 covers 10 bases. This chain's CDR3 is CASSSIAGPGQGYQPQHF. DNA for the CDR3: TGTGCCAGCAGTTCCATTGCCGGCCCGGGACAGGGGTACCAGCCCCAGCATTTT.